This T cell receptor (beta chain) was obtained from a study of Ad26.COV2.S vaccination and SARS-CoV-2 variants. Study-level information: Participant was drawn from the COV1001 Ad26.COV2.S trial arm. Doses of Ad26.COV2.S were injected into muscle once or twice, 56 days apart. Study outcomes and limitations: Measures of TCR breadth and depth may have fallen short of total T cell responses.

Indicated treatment: roughly 19 received Ad26.COV2.S at low or high dose, single or two shots; 5 received placebo; per-sample allocation not given. Sampling occurred on day 63 after the first vaccine or placebo injection. This vaccine is an Ad26 vector that expresses the Wuhan-strain SARS-CoV-2 spike. Notes on this clone: Its antigen remains unknown.

TCRdb's table, derived via immunoSEQ multiplex PCR, lists solely in-frame clones and lacks some. Among a few hundred thousand clones listed, about 92% were seen once. CDR1 and CDR2 from the germline V gene are SNHLY and FYNNEI. Deletions cut 1 base from V and 4 bases from J, with 10 bases between. The CDR3 sequence is 14 residues long. Specimen: peripheral blood, collected in a trial of Ad26.COV2.S vaccine versus placebo. The chain has TRBV2 and TRBJ2-5, with D hard to call. The receptor's source is a person aged 18-60 years who received the Ad26.COV2.S COVID-19 vaccine or a placebo. CDR3 in amino acids: CASSEGGIPETQYF. CDR3 nucleotide sequence: TGTGCCAGCAGTGAAGGGGGTATCCCAGAGACCCAGTACTTC.